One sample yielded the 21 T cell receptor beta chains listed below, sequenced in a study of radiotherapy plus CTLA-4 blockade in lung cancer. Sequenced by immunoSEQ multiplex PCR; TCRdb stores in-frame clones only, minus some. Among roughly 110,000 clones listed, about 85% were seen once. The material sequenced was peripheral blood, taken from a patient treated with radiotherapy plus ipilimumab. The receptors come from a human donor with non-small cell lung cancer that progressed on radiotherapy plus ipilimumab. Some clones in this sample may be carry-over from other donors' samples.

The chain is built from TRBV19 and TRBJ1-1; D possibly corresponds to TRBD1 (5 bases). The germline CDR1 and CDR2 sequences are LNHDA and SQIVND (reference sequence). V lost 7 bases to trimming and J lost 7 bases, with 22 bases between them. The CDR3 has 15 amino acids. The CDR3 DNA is TGTGCCAGTACCAATCCTGGGGGTAGCGCCCTTGAAGCTTTCTTT. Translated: CASTNPGGSALEAFF.

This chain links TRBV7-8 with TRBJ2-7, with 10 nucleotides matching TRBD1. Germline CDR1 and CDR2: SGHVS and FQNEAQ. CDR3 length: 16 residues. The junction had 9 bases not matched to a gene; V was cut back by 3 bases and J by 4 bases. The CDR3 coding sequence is TGTGCCAGCAGCTTTACCTCTGGGACAGGGGCATACGAGCAGTACTTC. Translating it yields CASSFTSGTGAYEQYF.

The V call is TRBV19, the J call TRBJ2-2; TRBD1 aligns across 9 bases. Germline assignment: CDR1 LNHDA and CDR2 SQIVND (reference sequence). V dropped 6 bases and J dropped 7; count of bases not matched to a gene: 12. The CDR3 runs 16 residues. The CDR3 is CASRARDRAGFGELFF. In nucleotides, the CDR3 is TGTGCCAGTAGGGCCCGGGACAGGGCCGGTTTCGGGGAGCTGTTTTTT.

CDR3: CASRKRQGTGELFF. CDR3 in DNA: TGTGCCAGCAGGAAAAGGCAGGGAACCGGGGAGCTGTTTTTT. The chain recombines TRBV7-3 with TRBJ2-2; tentative D call: TRBD1 (5 bases). This CDR3 is built from 14 residues. Trimming removed 6 bases at V and 5 bases at J, with 13 bases between. Germline assignment: CDR1 SGHTA and CDR2 FQGTGA.

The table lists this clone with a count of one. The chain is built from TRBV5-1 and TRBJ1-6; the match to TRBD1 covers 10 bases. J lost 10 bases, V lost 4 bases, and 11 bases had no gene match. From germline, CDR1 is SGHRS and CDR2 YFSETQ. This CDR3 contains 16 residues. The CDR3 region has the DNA TGCGCCAGCAGCCCAAGCCGGGACAGGGGTCAGTCACCCCTCCACTTT. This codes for CASSPSRDRGQSPLHF.

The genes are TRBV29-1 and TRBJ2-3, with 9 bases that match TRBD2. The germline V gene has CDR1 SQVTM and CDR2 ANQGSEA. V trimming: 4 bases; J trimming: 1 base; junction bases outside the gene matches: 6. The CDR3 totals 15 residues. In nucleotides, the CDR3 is TGCAGCGTTGTTGGAGCGGGGGGCGGCACAGATACGCAGTATTTT. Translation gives CSVVGAGGGTDTQYF.

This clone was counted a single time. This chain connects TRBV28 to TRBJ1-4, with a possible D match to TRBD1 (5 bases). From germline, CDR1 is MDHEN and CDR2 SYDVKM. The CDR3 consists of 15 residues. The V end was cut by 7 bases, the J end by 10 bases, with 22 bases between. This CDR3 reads CASTLRNLRQGKLFF. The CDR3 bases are TGTGCCAGCACCCTTCGGAATTTGAGGCAGGGAAAACTGTTTTTT.

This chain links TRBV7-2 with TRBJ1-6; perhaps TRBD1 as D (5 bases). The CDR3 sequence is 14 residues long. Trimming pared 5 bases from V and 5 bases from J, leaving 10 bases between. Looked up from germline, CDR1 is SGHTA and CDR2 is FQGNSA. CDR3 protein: CASSGAADNSPLHF. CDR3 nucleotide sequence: TGTGCCAGCAGCGGGGCGGCTGATAATTCACCCCTCCACTTT.

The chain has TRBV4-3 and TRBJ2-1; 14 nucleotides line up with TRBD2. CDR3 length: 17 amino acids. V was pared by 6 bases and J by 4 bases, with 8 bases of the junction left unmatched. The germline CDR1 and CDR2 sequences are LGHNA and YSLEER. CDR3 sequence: CASSPPGLAGVYNEQFF. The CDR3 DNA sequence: TGCGCCAGCAGTCCACCGGGACTAGCGGGGGTATACAATGAGCAGTTCTTC.

Here the CDR3 DNA reads TGTGCCAGCAGCTTTGGGACTAGCGGGGGGTTCTACACAGATACGCAGTATTTT. This sequence encodes CASSFGTSGGFYTDTQYF. The chain joins TRBV9 to TRBJ2-3; 15 bases match TRBD2. J was trimmed by 2 bases and V by 4 bases; bases with no gene match: 8. CDR1 and CDR2 (germline): SGDLS, YYNGEE. CDR3 length: 18 residues.

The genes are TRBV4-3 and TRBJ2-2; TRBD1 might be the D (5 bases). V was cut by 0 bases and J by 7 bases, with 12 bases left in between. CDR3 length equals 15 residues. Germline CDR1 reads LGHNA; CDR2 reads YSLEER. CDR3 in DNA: TGCGCCAGCAGCCAAGAATCAGGGCAGAACGGGGAGCTGTTTTTT. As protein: CASSQESGQNGELFF.

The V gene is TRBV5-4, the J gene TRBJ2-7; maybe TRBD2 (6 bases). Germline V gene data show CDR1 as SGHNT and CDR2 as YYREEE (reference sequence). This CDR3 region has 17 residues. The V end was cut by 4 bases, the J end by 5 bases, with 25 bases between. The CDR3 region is CASSPGGAGPRLHEQYF. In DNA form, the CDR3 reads TGTGCCAGCAGCCCCGGGGGTGCGGGGCCTAGACTCCACGAGCAGTACTTC.

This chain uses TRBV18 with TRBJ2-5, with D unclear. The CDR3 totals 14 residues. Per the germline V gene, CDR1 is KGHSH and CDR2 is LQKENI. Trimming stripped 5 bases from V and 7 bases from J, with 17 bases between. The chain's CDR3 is CASSVSDPAGTQYF. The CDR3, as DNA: TGTGCCAGCTCAGTATCAGACCCGGCCGGGACCCAGTACTTC.

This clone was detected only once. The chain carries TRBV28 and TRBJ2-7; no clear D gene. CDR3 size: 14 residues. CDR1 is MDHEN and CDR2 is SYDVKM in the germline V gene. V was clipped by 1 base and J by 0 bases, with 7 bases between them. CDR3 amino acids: CASSLLHSSYEQYF. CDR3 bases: TGTGCCAGCAGTTTATTACACAGCTCCTACGAGCAGTACTTC.

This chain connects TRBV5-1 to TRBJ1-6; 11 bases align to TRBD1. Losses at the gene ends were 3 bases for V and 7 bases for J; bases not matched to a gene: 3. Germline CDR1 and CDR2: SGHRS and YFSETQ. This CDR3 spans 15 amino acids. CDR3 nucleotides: TGCGCCAGCAGCTCCAGGACAGGGGGCAATTCACCCCTCCACTTT. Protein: CASSSRTGGNSPLHF.

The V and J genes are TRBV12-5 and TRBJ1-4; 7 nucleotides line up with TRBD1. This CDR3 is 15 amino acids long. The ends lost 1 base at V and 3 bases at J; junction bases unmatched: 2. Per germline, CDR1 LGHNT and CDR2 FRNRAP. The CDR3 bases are TGTGCTAGTGGTTTGGACCAGGGGGCTAATGAAAAACTGTTTTTT. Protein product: CASGLDQGANEKLFF.

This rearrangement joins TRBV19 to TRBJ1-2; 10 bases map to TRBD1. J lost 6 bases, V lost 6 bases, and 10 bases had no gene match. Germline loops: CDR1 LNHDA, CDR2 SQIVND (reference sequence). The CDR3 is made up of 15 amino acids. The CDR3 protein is CASSHRTGTGDGYTF. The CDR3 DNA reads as TGTGCCAGTAGCCACCGGACCGGGACAGGGGATGGCTACACCTTC.

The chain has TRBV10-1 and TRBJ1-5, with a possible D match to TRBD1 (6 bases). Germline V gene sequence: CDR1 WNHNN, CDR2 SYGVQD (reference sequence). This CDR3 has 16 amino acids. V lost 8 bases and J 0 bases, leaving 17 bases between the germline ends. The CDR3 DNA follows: TGCGCCAGCTTCGGACAGCAACAGTATAGCAATCAGCCCCAGCATTTT. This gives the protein CASFGQQQYSNQPQHF.

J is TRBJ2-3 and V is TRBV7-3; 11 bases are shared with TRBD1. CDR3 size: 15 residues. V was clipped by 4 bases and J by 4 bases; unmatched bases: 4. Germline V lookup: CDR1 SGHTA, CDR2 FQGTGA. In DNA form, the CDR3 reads TGTGCCAGCAGCTGGACAGGGGGCACGTCAGATACGCAGTATTTT. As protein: CASSWTGGTSDTQYF.

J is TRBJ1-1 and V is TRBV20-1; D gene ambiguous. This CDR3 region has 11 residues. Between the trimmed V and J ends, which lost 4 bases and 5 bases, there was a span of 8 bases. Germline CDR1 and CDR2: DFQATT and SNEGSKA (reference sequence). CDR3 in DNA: TGCAGTGCTACTAAGAGAACTGAAGCTTTCTTT. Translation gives CSATKRTEAFF.

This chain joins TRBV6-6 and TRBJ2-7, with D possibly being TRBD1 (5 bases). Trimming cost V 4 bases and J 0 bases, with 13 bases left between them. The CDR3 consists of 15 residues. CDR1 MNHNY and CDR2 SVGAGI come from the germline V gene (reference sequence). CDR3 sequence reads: CASSSPTATSYEQYF. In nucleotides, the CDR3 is TGTGCCAGCAGTTCCCCGACAGCGACCTCCTACGAGCAGTACTTC.